The 29 T cell receptor beta chains below come from one sample, sequenced in a study of shared clonotypes between healthy human individuals. Some clones are missing from TCRdb's copy, which holds only in-frame ones; the method was immunoSEQ multiplex PCR. The sample lists a few hundred thousand clones; 95% to 96% were seen once. Naive CD8 cells lacked CD45RO and underwent positive selection for CCR7, leaving out terminally differentiated effector memory CD45RA+ cells. Material: naive CD8+ T cells sorted from blood. These receptors were obtained from a woman in her 30s in good health.

The chain combines TRBV25-1 with TRBJ2-5; 7 bases match TRBD2. The germline V gene has CDR1 MGHDK and CDR2 SYGVNS. V was pared by 4 bases and J by 0 bases, with 5 bases of the junction left unmatched. The length of the CDR3 is 15 residues. The CDR3 loop is CASSGWGRDQETQYF. Written as DNA, the CDR3 is TGTGCCAGCAGTGGCTGGGGGAGGGACCAAGAGACCCAGTACTTC.

The chain carries TRBV9 and TRBJ2-7; D unclear. V was clipped by 0 bases and J by 3 bases, with 10 bases between them. The CDR3 totals 14 residues. Germline CDR1 and CDR2: SGDLS and YYNGEE. The CDR3 bases are TGTGCCAGCAGCGTAGCATTTGGGAACTACGAGCAGTACTTC. Encoded protein: CASSVAFGNYEQYF.

The V gene is TRBV19, the J gene TRBJ2-7, with D perhaps TRBD1 (6 bases). V lost 4 bases, J lost 0 bases, and 13 bases lay in between. The germline CDR1 and CDR2 sequences are LNHDA and SQIVND (reference sequence). This CDR3 is 15 amino acids long. In DNA, the CDR3 is TGTGCCAGTAGTACCCGGGACACCGGCTCCTACGAGCAGTACTTC. Translating it yields CASSTRDTGSYEQYF.

J is TRBJ1-6 and V is TRBV5-1, with D tentatively TRBD1 (5 bases). V was clipped by 4 bases and J by 11 bases, with 19 bases between them. Germline V lookup: CDR1 SGHRS, CDR2 YFSETQ. This CDR3 spans 15 amino acids. CDR3 nucleotides: TGCGCCAGCAGCCCTTTCGGGCAGGGAAAACCACCCCTCCACTTT. Its translation: CASSPFGQGKPPLHF.

The CDR3 coding sequence is TGTGCCAGCAGTTTGGGTTTACGGGATAATGAGCAGTTCTTC. It specifies CASSLGLRDNEQFF. The chain joins TRBV7-9 to TRBJ2-1, with a tentative D call TRBD2 (5 bases). The germline V gene encodes CDR1 SEHNR and CDR2 FQNEAQ (reference sequence). V was cut by 6 bases and J by 7 bases, with 16 bases left in between. The CDR3 is made up of 14 amino acids. Using reference TRBV7-9 and TRBJ2-1 for the parts outside the CDR3, the full variable domain is DTGVSQNPRHKITKRGQNVTFRCDPISEHNRLYWYRQTLGQGPEFLTYFQNEAQLEKSRLLSDRFSAERPKGSFSTLEIQRTEQGDSAMYLCASSLGLRDNEQFFGPGTRLTVL.

This clone was seen only once. The chain couples TRBV7-9 to TRBJ2-2; D not resolved. V dropped 8 bases and J dropped 0 bases, with 10 bases sitting between them. The CDR3 contains 14 residues. Germline V gene data show CDR1 as SEHNR and CDR2 as FQNEAQ (reference sequence). The CDR3 nucleotides are TGTGCCAGCTTCCGCCCACCGAACACCGGGGAGCTGTTTTTT. Encoded protein: CASFRPPNTGELFF.

With respect to this clone: Compared with germline, one end of the junction differs, possibly owing to a read error. This chain uses TRBV15 with TRBJ1-2, with 7 bases matching TRBD1. Germline values: CDR1 LNHNV, CDR2 YYDKDF (reference sequence). The CDR3 extends over 13 amino acids. CDR3 in DNA: TGTGTCACCAGCAGAGATTTAACAGGGGACTACACCTTC. This translates into CVTSRDLTGDYTF.

V gene TRBV7-8 combines with J gene TRBJ2-3; perhaps TRBD2 as D (6 bases). CDR1 is SGHVS, CDR2 FQNEAQ, per germline. V was clipped by 5 bases and J by 2 bases, with 14 bases between them. The CDR3 sequence is 15 residues long. The CDR3 sequence: CASSALAGITDTQYF. CDR3 sequence (DNA): TGTGCCAGCAGCGCTCTGGCGGGGATCACAGATACGCAGTATTTT.

As for this clone: One junction end disagrees with the germline gene, perhaps due to a read error. V gene TRBV6-4 combines with J gene TRBJ2-3; D possibly corresponds to TRBD2 (5 bases). CDR3 size: 13 residues. The germline V gene encodes CDR1 MRHNA and CDR2 SNTAGT. Here the CDR3 reads CASRDSEADTQYF. CDR3 in DNA: TGTGCCAGCAGGGACTCCGAAGCAGATACGCAGTATTTT.

The CDR3 DNA is TGTGCCACCATCCCTAGCGGGAGGAACACCGGGGAGCTGTTTTTT. The encoded protein is CATIPSGRNTGELFF. The chain uses TRBV7-9 and TRBJ2-2; 10 bases map to TRBD2. This CDR3 spans 15 amino acids. Germline V gives CDR1 SEHNR, CDR2 FQNEAQ (reference sequence). The junction had 6 bases not matched to a gene; V was cut back by 10 bases and J by 1 base.

The CDR3 here is CASSLFRGGGNTIYF. CDR3 in DNA: TGTGCCAGCAGTTTATTTAGGGGGGGTGGAAACACCATATATTTT. The rearrangement uses TRBV28 and TRBJ1-3, with D tentatively TRBD1 (6 bases). The CDR3 contains 15 residues. The germline CDR1 and CDR2 sequences are MDHEN and SYDVKM. V lost 1 base, J lost 3 bases, and 10 bases lay in between.

The chain has TRBV4-2 and TRBJ2-7; TRBD2 matches 7 bases. V was clipped by 5 bases and J by 6 bases; unmatched bases: 10. The germline V gene encodes CDR1 LGHNA and CDR2 YNFKEQ. The CDR3 sequence is 14 residues long. CDR3 sequence reads: CASSEARTRLEQYF. DNA of the CDR3: TGTGCCAGCAGCGAGGCAAGGACTAGGCTCGAGCAGTACTTC.

This chain uses TRBV18 with TRBJ2-5; 8 nucleotides line up with TRBD1. V lost 3 bases to trimming and J lost 6 bases; unmatched junction nucleotides: 12. The CDR3 extends over 16 amino acids. Per germline, CDR1 KGHSH and CDR2 LQKENI. DNA for the CDR3: TGTGCCAGCTCACCCCGACTAGGACAGGGAGAACAGACCCAGTACTTC. Its translation: CASSPRLGQGEQTQYF. Full variable domain (missing parts from reference TRBV18 and TRBJ2-5): NAGVMQNPRHLVRRRGQEARLRCSPMKGHSHVYWYRQLPEEGLKFMVYLQKENIIDESGMPKERFSAEFPKEGPSILRIQQVVRGDSAAYFCASSPRLGQGEQTQYFGPGTRLLVL.

This chain uses TRBV4-1 with TRBJ1-3, with D possibly being TRBD1 (5 bases). The CDR3 has 14 residues. Trimming pared 1 base from V and 6 bases from J, leaving 10 bases between. Germline CDR1 and CDR2: MGHRA and YSYEKL. The CDR3 DNA sequence: TGCGCCAGCAGCCAAGCGCAGGGTGCAAACACCATATATTTT. Protein product: CASSQAQGANTIYF.

The chain employs TRBV5-1 and TRBJ2-3; D is perhaps TRBD2 (6 bases). The CDR3 spans 15 residues. Germline assignment: CDR1 SGHRS and CDR2 YFSETQ. The V end was cut by 3 bases, the J end by 0 bases, with 11 bases between. As DNA, the CDR3 is TGCGCCAGCAGCTCCGGGACTCAAAGCACAGATACGCAGTATTTT. Translated: CASSSGTQSTDTQYF.

The V call is TRBV4-1, the J call TRBJ1-4; D might be TRBD1 (6 bases). This CDR3 comprises 16 residues. CDR1 is MGHRA and CDR2 is YSYEKL in the germline V gene. With 0 bases removed from V and 8 bases from J, the gap between germline ends came to 16 bases. The CDR3 is CASSQDREGVGEKLFF. As DNA, the CDR3 is TGCGCCAGCAGCCAAGATCGTGAGGGGGTGGGGGAAAAACTGTTTTTT.

V usage is TRBV6-6 and J usage is TRBJ1-5; perhaps TRBD1 as D (5 bases). There are 13 residues in the CDR3. CDR1 and CDR2 from the germline V gene are MNHNY and SVGAGI (reference sequence). V lost 8 bases to trimming and J lost 1 base, with 9 bases between them. The DNA for the CDR3 is TGTGCCAGCGGGACGGAGAGCAATCAGCCCCAGCATTTT. Its translation: CASGTESNQPQHF.

Concerning this clone itself: Different DNA sequences within this sample yield the same CDR3. This chain connects TRBV7-6 to TRBJ2-2; D is uncertain. The germline gives CDR1 SGHVS, CDR2 FNYEAQ. The CDR3 is made up of 12 amino acids. Trimming took off 5 bases at V and 0 bases at J, with 1 base between the two ends. The CDR3 sequence: CASSPNTGELFF. In DNA, the CDR3 is TGTGCCAGCAGCCCGAACACCGGGGAGCTGTTTTTT.

V usage is TRBV11-2 and J usage is TRBJ2-5; maybe TRBD2 (5 bases). This CDR3 is 12 amino acids long. Germline CDR1 reads SGHAT; CDR2 reads FQNNGV. V was pared by 7 bases and J by 0 bases, with 6 bases between. Written as DNA, the CDR3 is TGTGCCAGCATGAGGGACCAAGAGACCCAGTACTTC. Translation gives CASMRDQETQYF.

V and J are TRBV19 and TRBJ2-3; D tentatively fits TRBD1 or TRBD2 (7 bases each). CDR1 and CDR2 from the germline V gene are LNHDA and SQIVND (reference sequence). The CDR3 is 18 residues long. V lost 6 bases and J lost 3, with 25 bases in between. The CDR3 region is CASSPGEGAAGDTDTQYF. CDR3 DNA sequence: TGTGCCAGTAGCCCCGGGGAGGGGGCTGCGGGAGATACAGATACGCAGTATTTT. The full variable domain, rest sourced from reference TRBV19 and TRBJ2-3, is DGGITQSPKYLFRKEGQNVTLSCEQNLNHDAMYWYRQDPGQGLRLIYYSQIVNDFQKGDIAEGYSVSREKKESFPLTVTSAQKNPTAFYLCASSPGEGAAGDTDTQYFGPGTRLTVL.

Regarding this clone: Additional DNA sequences in this sample encode the identical CDR3. The CDR3: CASSVVGRNTEAFF. CDR3 DNA: TGTGCCAGCAGCGTAGTTGGCAGGAACACTGAAGCTTTCTTT. The V call is TRBV9, the J call TRBJ1-1; D is undetermined. Germline values: CDR1 SGDLS, CDR2 YYNGEE. V lost 0 bases and J 1 base, leaving 7 bases between the germline ends. The length of the CDR3 is 14 residues.

The V call is TRBV28, the J call TRBJ2-1; no clear D. Trimming removed 5 bases at V and 10 bases at J, with 24 bases between. Germline-derived CDR1 and CDR2 are MDHEN and SYDVKM. The CDR3 runs 16 residues. CDR3: CASSPNPLGRDDEQFF. The CDR3 DNA is TGTGCCAGCAGTCCGAACCCCCTAGGACGAGACGACGAGCAGTTCTTC. The complete variable domain, with remaining parts taken from reference TRBV28 and TRBJ2-1, reads DVKVTQSSRYLVKRTGEKVFLECVQDMDHENMFWYRQDPGLGLRLIYFSYDVKMKEKGDIPEGYSVSREKKERFSLILESASTNQTSMYLCASSPNPLGRDDEQFFGPGTRLTVL.

This sequence joins TRBV5-6 and TRBJ2-1; weak D call: TRBD2 (5 bases). Trimming left V 5 bases short and J 7 bases short, with 10 bases between. CDR1 and CDR2 from the germline V gene are SGHDT and YYEEEE. CDR3 length: 12 amino acids. CDR3 in DNA: TGTGCCAGCAGGGAACTAGGTAATGAGCAGTTCTTC. This translates into CASRELGNEQFF.

The genes are TRBV28 and TRBJ1-2; weak D call: TRBD1 (6 bases). The CDR3 length is 17 residues. V was cut by 8 bases and J by 8 bases, with 30 bases left in between. Germline V gene data show CDR1 as MDHEN and CDR2 as SYDVKM. The CDR3 nucleotides are TGTGCCAGCCGGCCTTCTCCTCCTCCAGAGGGGGATCTAGGCTACACCTTC. As protein: CASRPSPPPEGDLGYTF.

This sequence joins TRBV9 and TRBJ2-4; the match to TRBD2 covers 8 bases. Germline CDR1 and CDR2: SGDLS and YYNGEE. Trimming at V came to 4 bases and at J to 7 bases, leaving 10 bases not matched to a gene. The CDR3 sequence is 15 residues long. In DNA form, the CDR3 reads TGTGCCAGCAGCCTTGGGACTAGTAGCCCGAACATTCAGTACTTC. This translates into CASSLGTSSPNIQYF.

This clone was seen once. The chain couples TRBV5-5 to TRBJ2-2, with a weak D call TRBD2 (5 bases). Germline values: CDR1 SGHKS, CDR2 YYEKEE (reference sequence). With 4 bases removed from V and 3 bases from J, the gap between germline ends came to 19 bases. This CDR3 comprises 17 residues. Here the CDR3 reads CASSGFEAWRDTGELFF. CDR3 sequence (DNA): TGTGCCAGCAGCGGTTTTGAAGCGTGGCGGGACACCGGGGAGCTGTTTTTT.

The chain recombines TRBV29-1 with TRBJ2-5; perhaps D is TRBD1 or TRBD2 (5 bases each). Germline V gives CDR1 SQVTM, CDR2 ANQGSEA. Between the trimmed V and J ends, which lost 6 bases and 2 bases, there was a span of 19 bases. This CDR3 region has 15 residues. The CDR3 region is CSVGDENWSQETQYF. The CDR3 DNA follows: TGCAGCGTAGGGGACGAGAACTGGAGTCAAGAGACCCAGTACTTC.

The CDR3 nucleotides read TGTGCCAGCAGTGAAAATACAGCGGGAGGTGCCCCCGATGAGCAGTTCTTC. Translating gives CASSENTAGGAPDEQFF. V gene TRBV2 combines with J gene TRBJ2-1; TRBD2 aligns across 9 bases. Looked up from germline, CDR1 is SNHLY and CDR2 is FYNNEI. After removal of 2 bases from V and 8 bases from J, the junction contained 13 bases not matched to a gene. The CDR3 has 17 amino acids.

Notes on this clone: This CDR3 is also generated by other DNA sequences in the sample. J is TRBJ1-2 and V is TRBV27; D ambiguous. Trimming stripped 4 bases from V and 2 bases from J, with 8 bases between. Germline V CDR1 and CDR2: MNHEY, SMNVEV (reference sequence). CDR3 length equals 13 residues. The CDR3 region is CASSSAGNYGYTF. The CDR3 DNA follows: TGTGCCAGCAGTTCGGCAGGAAACTATGGCTACACCTTC.